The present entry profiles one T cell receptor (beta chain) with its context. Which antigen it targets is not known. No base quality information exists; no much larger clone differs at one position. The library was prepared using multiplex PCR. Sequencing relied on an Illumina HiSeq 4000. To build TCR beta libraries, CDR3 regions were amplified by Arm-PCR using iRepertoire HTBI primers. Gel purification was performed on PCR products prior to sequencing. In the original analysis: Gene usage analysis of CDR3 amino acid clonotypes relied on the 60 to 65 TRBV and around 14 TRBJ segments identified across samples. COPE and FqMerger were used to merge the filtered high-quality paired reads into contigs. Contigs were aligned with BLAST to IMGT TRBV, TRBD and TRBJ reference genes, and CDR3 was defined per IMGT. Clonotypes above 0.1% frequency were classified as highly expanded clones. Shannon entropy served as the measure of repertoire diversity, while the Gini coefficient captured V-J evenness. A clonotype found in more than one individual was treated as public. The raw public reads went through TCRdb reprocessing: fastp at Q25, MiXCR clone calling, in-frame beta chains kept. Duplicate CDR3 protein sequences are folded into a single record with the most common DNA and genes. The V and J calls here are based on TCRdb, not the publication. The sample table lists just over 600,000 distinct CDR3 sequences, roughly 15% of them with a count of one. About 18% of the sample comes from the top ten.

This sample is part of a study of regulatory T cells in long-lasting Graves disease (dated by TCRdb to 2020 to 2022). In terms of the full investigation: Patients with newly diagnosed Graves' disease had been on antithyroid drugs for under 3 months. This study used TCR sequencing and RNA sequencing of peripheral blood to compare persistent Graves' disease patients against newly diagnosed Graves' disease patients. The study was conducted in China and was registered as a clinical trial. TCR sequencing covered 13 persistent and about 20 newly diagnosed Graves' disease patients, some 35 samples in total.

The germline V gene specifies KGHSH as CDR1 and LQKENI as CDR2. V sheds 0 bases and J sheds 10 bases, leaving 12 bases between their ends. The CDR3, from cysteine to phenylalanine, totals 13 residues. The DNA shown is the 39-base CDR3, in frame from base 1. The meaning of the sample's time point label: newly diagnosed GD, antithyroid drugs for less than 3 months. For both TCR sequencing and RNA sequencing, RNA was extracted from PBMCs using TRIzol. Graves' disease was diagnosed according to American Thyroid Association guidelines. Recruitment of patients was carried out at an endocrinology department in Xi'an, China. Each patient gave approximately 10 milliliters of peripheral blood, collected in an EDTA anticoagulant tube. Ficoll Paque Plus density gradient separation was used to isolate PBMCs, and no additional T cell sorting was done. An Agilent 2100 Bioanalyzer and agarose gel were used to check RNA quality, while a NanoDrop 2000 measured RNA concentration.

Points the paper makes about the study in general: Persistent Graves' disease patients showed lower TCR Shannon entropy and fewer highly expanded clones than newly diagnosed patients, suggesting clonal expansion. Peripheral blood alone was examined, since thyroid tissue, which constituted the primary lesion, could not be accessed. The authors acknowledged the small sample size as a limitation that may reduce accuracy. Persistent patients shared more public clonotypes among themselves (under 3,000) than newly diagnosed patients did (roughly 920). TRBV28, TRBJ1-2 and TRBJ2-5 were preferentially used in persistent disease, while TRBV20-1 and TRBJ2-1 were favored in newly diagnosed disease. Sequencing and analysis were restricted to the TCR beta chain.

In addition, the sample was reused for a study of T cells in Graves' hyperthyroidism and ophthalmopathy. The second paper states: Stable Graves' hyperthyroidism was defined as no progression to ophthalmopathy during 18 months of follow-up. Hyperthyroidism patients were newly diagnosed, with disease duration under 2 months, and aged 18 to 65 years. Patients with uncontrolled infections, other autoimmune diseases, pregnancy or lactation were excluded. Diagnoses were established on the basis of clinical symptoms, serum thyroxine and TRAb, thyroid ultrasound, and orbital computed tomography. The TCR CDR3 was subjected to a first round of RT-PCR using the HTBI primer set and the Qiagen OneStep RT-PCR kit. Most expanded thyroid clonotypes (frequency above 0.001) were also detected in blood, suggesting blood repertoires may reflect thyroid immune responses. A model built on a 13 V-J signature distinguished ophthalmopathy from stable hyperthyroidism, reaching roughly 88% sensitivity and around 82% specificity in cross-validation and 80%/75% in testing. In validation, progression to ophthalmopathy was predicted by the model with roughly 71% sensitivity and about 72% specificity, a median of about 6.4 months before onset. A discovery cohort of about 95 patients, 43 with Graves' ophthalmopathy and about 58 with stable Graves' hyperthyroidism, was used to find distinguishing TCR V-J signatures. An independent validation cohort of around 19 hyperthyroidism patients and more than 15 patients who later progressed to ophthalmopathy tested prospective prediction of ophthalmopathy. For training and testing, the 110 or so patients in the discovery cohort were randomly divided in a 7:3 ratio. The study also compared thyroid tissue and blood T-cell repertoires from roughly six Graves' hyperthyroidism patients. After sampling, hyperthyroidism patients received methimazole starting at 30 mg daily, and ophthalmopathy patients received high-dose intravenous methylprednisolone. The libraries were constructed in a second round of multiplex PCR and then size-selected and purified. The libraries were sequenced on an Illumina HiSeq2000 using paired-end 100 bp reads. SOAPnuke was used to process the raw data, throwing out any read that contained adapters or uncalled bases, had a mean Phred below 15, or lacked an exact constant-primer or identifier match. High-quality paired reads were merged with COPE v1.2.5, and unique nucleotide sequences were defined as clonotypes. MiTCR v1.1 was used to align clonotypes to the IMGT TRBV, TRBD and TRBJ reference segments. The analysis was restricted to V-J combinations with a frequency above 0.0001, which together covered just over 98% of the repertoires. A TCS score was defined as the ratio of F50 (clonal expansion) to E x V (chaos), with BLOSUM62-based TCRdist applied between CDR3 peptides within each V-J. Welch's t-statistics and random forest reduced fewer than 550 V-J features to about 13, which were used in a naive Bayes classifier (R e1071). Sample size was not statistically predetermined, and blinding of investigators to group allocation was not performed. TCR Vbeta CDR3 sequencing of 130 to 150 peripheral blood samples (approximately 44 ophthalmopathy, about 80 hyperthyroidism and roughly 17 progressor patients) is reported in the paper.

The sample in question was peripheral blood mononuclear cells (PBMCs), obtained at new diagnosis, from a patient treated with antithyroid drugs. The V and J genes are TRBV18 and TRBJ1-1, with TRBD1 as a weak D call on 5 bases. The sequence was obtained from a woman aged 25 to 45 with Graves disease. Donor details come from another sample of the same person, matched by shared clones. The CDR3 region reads CASSPPGTKVAFF. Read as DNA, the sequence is TGTGCCAGCTCACCACCCGGGACTAAGGTAGCTTTCTTT. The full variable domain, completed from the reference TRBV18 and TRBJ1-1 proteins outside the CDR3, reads NAGVMQNPRHLVRRRGQEARLRCSPMKGHSHVYWYRQLPEEGLKFMVYLQKENIIDESGMPKERFSAEFPKEGPSILRIQQVVRGDSAAYFCASSPPGTKVAFFGQGTRLTVV.